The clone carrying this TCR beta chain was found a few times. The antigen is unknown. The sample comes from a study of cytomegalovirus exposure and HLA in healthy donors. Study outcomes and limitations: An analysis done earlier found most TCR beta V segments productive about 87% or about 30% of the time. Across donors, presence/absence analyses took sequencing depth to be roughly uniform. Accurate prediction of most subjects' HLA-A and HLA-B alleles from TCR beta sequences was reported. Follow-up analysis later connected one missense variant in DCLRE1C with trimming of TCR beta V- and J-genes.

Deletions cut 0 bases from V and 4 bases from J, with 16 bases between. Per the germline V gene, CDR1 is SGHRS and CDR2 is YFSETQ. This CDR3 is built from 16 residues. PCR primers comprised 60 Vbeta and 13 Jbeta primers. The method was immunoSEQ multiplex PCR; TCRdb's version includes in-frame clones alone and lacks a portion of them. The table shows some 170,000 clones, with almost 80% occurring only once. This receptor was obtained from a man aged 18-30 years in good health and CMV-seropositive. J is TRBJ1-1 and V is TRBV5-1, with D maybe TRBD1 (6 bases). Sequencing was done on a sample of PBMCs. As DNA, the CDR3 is TGCGCCAGCAGCTTGGCGCCAAAAACAGGGTTCACTGAAGCTTTCTTT. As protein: CASSLAPKTGFTEAFF.